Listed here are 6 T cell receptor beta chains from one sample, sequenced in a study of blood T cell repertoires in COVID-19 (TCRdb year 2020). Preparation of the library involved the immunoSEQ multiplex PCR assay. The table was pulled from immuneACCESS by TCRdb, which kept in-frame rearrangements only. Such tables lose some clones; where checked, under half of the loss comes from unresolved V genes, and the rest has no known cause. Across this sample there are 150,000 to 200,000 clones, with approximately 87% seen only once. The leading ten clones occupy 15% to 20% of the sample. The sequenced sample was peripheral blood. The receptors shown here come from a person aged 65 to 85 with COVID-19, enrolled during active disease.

CDR3 in amino acids: CASSHRTGVETQYF. CDR3 in DNA: TGTGCCAGTAGTCACAGGACAGGGGTAGAGACCCAGTACTTC. This sequence joins TRBV19 and TRBJ2-5; TRBD1 matches at 9 bases. Germline V gene data show CDR1 as LNHDA and CDR2 as SQIVND (reference sequence). The trim removed 5 bases at V and 4 bases at J, leaving 5 bases unmatched. The CDR3 has 14 residues.

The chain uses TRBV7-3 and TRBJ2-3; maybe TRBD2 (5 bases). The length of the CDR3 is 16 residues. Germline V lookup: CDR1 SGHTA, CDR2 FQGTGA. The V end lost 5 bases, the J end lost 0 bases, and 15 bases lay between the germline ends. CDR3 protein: CASSPGLRTSTDTQYF. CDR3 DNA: TGTGCCAGCAGCCCCGGACTGCGAACCAGCACAGATACGCAGTATTTT.

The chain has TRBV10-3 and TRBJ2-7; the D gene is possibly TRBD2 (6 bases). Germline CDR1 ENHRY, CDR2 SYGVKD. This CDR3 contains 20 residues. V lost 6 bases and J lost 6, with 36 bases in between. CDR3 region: CAIRPDRTNEKRLGLGEQYF. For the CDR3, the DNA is TGTGCCATCAGACCGGACCGAACTAACGAAAAAAGACTAGGTCTAGGCGAGCAGTACTTC.

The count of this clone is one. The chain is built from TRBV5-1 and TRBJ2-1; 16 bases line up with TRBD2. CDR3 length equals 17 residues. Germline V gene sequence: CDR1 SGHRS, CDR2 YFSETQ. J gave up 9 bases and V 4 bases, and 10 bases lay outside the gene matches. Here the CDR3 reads CASSPGTSGRAPGEQFF. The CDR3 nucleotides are TGCGCCAGCAGCCCCGGGACTAGCGGGAGGGCCCCCGGTGAGCAGTTCTTC.

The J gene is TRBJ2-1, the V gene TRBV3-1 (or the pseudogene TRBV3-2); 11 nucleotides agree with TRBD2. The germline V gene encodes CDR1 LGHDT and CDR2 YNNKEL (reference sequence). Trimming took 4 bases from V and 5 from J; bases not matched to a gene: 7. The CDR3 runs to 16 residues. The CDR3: CASSLLGLAVNNEQFF. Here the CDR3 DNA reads TGTGCCAGCAGCCTATTGGGACTAGCGGTTAACAATGAGCAGTTCTTC.

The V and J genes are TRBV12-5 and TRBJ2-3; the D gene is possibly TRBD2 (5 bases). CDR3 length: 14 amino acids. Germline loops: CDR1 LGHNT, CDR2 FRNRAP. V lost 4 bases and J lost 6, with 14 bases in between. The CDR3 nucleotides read TGTGCTAGTGGTTCCCAAAAGGACTCTGATACGCAGTATTTT. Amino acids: CASGSQKDSDTQYF. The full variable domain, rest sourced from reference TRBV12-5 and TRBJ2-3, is DARVTQTPRHKVTEMGQEVTMRCQPILGHNTVFWYRQTMMQGLELLAYFRNRAPLDDSGMPKDRFSAEMPDATLATLKIQPSEPRDSAVYFCASGSQKDSDTQYFGPGTRLTVL.